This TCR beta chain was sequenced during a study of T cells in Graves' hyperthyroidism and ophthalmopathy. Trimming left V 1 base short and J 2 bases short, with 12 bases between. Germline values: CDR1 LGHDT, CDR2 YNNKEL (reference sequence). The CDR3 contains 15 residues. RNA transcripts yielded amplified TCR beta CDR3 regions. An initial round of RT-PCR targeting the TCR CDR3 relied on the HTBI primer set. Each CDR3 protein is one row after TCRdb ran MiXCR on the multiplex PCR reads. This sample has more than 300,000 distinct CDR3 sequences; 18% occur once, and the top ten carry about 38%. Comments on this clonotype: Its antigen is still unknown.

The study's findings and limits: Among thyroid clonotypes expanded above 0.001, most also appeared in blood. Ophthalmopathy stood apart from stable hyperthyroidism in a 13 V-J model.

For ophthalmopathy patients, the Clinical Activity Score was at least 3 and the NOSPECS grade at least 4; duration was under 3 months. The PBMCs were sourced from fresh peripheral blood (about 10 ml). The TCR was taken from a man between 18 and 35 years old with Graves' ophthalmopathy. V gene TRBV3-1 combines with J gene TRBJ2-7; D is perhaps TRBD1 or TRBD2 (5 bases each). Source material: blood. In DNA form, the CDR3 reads TGTGCCAGCAGCCAAGTATGGGACGGGACCTACGAGCAGTACTTC. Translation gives CASSQVWDGTYEQYF.